This T cell receptor beta chain was found in a study of blood T cell repertoires in COVID-19. Study-wide context: Sample material is recorded as cDNA or gDNA derived from T cells, B-cell-depleted T cells, or PBMCs.

In the original processing: Estimation of nucleated cell counts was performed using reference gene primer amplification. Clones were sequenced by immunoSEQ multiplex PCR, and TCRdb holds only the in-frame ones, with some missing. V, J and clone size reflect that table, while D and trimming were determined from the DNA. The sample holds roughly 18,000 clones, roughly 90% seen once. This CDR3 comprises 14 residues. The germline V and J ends were trimmed by 4 bases and 3 bases, with 14 bases remaining between them. Germline loops: CDR1 SGHKS, CDR2 YYEKEE (reference sequence). The sequence was obtained from a man between 35 and 55 years old with active COVID-19. Sequencing used peripheral blood. This chain connects TRBV5-5 to TRBJ2-7; a weak D match, TRBD1 (5 bases). The CDR3 nucleotides read TGTGCCAGCAGCCTACGACAGAGATTCTACGAGCAGTACTTC. Its protein is CASSLRQRFYEQYF.